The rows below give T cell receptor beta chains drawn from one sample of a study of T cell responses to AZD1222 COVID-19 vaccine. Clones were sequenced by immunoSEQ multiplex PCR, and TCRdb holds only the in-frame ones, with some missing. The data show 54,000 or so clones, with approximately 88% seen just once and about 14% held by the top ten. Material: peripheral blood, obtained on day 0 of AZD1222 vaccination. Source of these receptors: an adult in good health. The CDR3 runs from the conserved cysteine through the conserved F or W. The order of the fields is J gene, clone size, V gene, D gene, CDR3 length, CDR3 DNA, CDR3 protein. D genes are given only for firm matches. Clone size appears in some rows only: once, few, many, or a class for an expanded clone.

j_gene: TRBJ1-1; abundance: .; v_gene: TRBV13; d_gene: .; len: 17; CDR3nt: TGTGCCAGCAGCCCCGTCGGGAATCACGGGGCCCCTACTGAAGCTTTCTTT; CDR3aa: CASSPVGNHGAPTEAFF
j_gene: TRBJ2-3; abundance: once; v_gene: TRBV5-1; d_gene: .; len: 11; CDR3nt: TGCGCCAGCAGCGGGGCAGATACGCAGTATTTT; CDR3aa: CASSGADTQYF
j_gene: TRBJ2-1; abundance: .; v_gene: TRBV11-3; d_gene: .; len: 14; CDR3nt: TGTGCCAGCAGCCCTCCGTCCTCCTACAATGAGCAGTTCTTC; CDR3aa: CASSPPSSYNEQFF
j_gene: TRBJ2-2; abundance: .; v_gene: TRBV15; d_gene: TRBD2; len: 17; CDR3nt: TGTGCCACCAGACCCGTAGGGACTAGTCGTACCAACCGGGAGCTGTTTTTT; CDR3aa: CATRPVGTSRTNRELFF
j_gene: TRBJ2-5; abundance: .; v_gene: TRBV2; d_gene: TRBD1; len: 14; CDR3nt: TGTGCCAGCAGTGTGGGACAGACTCAAGAGACCCAGTACTTC; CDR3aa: CASSVGQTQETQYF
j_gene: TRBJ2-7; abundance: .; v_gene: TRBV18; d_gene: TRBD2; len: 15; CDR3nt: TGTGCCAGCTCATCCCCGTCTAGCGGCTCCTACGAGCAGTACTTC; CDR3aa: CASSSPSSGSYEQYF
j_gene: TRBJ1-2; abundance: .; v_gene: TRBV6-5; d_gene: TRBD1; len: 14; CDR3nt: TGTGCCAGCTACCCGACAGGGAATTTCTATGGCTACACCTTC; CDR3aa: CASYPTGNFYGYTF
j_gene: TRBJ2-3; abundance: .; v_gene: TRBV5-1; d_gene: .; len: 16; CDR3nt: TGCGCCAGCAGCTTGGCCCTTCAGGGGATGCCGGATACGCAGTATTTT; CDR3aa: CASSLALQGMPDTQYF
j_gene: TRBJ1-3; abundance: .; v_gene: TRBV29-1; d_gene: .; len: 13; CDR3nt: TGCAGCGTTGGTCCAGGGGATGGAAACACCATATATTTT; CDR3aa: CSVGPGDGNTIYF
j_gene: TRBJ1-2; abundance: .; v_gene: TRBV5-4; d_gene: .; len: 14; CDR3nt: TGTGCCAGCAGCTTGGCAGGGACTCCCTATGGCTACACCTTC; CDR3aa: CASSLAGTPYGYTF
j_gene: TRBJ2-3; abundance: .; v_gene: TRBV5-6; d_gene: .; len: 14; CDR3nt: TGTGCCAGCAGCTTGGTGCTCACCACAGATACGCAGTATTTT; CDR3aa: CASSLVLTTDTQYF
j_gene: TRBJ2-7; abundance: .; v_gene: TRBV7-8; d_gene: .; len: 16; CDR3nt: TGTGCCAGCAGCTTAGGGGGGAGCGCCAGATCTATCGAGCAGTACTTC; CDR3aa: CASSLGGSARSIEQYF
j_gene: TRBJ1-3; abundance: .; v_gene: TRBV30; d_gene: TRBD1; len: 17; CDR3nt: TGTGCATTATCGGGACAGGGGGCTTTTAAGTCTGGAAACACCATATATTTT; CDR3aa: CALSGQGAFKSGNTIYF
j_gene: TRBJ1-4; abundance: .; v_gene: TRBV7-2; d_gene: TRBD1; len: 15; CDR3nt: TGTGCCAGCAGCTTTAGACAGGGAGGGGGTGAAAAACTGTTTTTT; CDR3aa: CASSFRQGGGEKLFF
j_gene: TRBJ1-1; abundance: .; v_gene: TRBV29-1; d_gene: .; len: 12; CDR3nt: TGCAGCGGTCGACAGGCCCACACTGAAGCTTTCTTT; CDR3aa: CSGRQAHTEAFF
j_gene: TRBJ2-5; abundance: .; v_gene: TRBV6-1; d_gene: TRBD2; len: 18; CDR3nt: TGTGCCAGCAGTGAAGCCCCAACCGTGGCGGGAGCCCAAGAGACCCAGTACTTC; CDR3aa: CASSEAPTVAGAQETQYF
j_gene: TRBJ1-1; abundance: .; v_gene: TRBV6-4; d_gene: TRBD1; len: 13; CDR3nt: TGTGCCAGCAGCACACAGGGGGGCACTGAAGCTTTCTTT; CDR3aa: CASSTQGGTEAFF
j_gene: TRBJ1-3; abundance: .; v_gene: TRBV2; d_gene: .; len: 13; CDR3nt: TGTGCCACCGCAGGCTCCTCTGGAAACACCATATATTTT; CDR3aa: CATAGSSGNTIYF
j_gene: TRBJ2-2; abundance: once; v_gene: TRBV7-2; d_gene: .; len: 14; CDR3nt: TGTGCCAGCAGCCGCGACGCGAACACCGGGGAGCTGTTTTTT; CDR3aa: CASSRDANTGELFF
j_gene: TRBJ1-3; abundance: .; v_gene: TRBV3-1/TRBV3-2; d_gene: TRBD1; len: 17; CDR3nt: TGTGCCAGCAGCCGCCTCGGGACAGTTAACTCTGGAAACACCATATATTTT; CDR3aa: CASSRLGTVNSGNTIYF
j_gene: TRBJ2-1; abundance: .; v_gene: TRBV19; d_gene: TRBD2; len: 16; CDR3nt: TGTGCCAGTAGTCCCTCTCTTAGCGGGAGCGTGAATGAGCAGTTCTTC; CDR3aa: CASSPSLSGSVNEQFF
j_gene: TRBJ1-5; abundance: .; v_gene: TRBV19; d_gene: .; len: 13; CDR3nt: TGTGCCAGTAGTATGGAGGGGAATCAGCCCCAGCATTTT; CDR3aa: CASSMEGNQPQHF
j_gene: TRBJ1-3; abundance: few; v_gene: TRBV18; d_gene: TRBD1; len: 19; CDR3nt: TGTGCCAGCTCACTCCAAGGGACAGGGGCACAGGGATCTGGAAACACCATATATTTT; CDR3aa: CASSLQGTGAQGSGNTIYF
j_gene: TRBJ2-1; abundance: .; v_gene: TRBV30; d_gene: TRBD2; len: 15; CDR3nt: TGTGCCTGGGACTCCGGGACTAGCGGCTACAATGAGCAGTTCTTC; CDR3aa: CAWDSGTSGYNEQFF
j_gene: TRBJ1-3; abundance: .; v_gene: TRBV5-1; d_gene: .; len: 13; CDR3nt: TGCGCCAGCAGCTTGGACCTCGGAAACACCATATATTTT; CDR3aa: CASSLDLGNTIYF
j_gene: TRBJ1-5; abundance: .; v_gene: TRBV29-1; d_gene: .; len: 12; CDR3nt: TGCAGCGTTGCCGAAGGGAATCAGCCCCAGCATTTT; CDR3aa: CSVAEGNQPQHF
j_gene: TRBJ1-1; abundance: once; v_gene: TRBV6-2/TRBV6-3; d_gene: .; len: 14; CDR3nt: TGTGCCAGCAGTTACCTTCGCATGAACACTGAAGCTTTCTTT; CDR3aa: CASSYLRMNTEAFF
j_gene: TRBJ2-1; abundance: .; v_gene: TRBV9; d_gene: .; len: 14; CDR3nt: TGTGCCAGCAGCGTAGCTCTAGGTTCCGGTGAGCAGTTCTTC; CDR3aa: CASSVALGSGEQFF
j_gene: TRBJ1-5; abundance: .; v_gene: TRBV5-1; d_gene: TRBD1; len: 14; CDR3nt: TGCGCCAGCAGCTTGGGACAGGGCTATCAGCCCCAGCATTTT; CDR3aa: CASSLGQGYQPQHF
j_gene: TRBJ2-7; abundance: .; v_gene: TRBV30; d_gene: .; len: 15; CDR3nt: TGTGCCTGGAGTATACAGGTCAGGGGAAGGATGGAGCAGTACTTC; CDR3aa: CAWSIQVRGRMEQYF
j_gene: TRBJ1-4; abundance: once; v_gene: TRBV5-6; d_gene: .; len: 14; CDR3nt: TGTGCCAGCAGCTGGCCCAGGGATAATGAAAAACTGTTTTTT; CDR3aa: CASSWPRDNEKLFF
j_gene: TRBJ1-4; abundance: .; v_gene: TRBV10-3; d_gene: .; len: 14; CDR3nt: TGTGCCATCAGCGCCTCGGGTAATAATGAAAAACTGTTTTTT; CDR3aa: CAISASGNNEKLFF
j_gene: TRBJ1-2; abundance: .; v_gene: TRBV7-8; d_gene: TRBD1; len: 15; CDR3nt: TGTGCCAGCAGCTCCCGGGACAGGGGAGGCTATGGCTACACCTTC; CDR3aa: CASSSRDRGGYGYTF
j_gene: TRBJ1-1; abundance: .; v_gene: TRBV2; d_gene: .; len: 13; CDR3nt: TGTGCCAGCTGCTTGCACCCCAACACTGAAGCTTTCTTT; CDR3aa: CASCLHPNTEAFF
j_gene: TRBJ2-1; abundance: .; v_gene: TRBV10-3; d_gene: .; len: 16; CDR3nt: TGTGCCATCAGTGAGTCGAAGTTGGGCGGATACAATGAGCAGTTCTTC; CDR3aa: CAISESKLGGYNEQFF
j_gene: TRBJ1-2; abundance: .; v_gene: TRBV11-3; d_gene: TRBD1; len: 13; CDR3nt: TGTGCCAGCAGCTTACAGGGGGCGAATGGCTACACCTTC; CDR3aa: CASSLQGANGYTF
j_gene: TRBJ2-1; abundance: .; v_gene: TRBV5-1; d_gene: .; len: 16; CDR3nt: TGCGCCAGCAGCGTTCTTAGCGGAAACACCTACAATGAGCAGTTCTTC; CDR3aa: CASSVLSGNTYNEQFF